These 25 T cell receptor beta chains originate from one sample sequenced in a study of T cell repertoires in cytomegalovirus infection. MiXCR, run by TCRdb on the reads, gives a single entry per CDR3 protein. The sample records approximately 590,000 distinct CDR3 sequences, approximately 40% being singletons. The antigens these receptors bind are not known. This specimen was cultured PBMCs, taken from culture after CMV antigen stimulation. The receptors come from a human donor in good health (CMV status not recorded). Some clones in this sample may be carry-over from other donors' samples.

The gene calls are TRBV27 and TRBJ2-7; 7 bases fit TRBD1. V shed 5 bases, J shed 3 bases, and the junction held 10 bases outside the gene matches. The CDR3 sequence is 15 residues long. Per germline, CDR1 MNHEY and CDR2 SMNVEV (reference sequence). The CDR3 spells CASSRDRATHYEQYF. Written as DNA, the CDR3 is TGTGCCAGCAGTCGTGACAGGGCAACACACTACGAGCAGTACTTC.

This clonotype has only a few counts. This chain uses TRBV6-1 with TRBJ2-1; D could derive from TRBD1 or TRBD2 (5 bases each). V was shortened by 2 bases and J by 15 bases, with 20 bases between the two germline ends. The germline CDR1 and CDR2 sequences are MNHNS and SASEGT. CDR3 size: 14 residues. The CDR3 DNA is TGTGCCAGCAGTGAATGGGGGTCGACGACGGGTCGGTTCTTC. Amino acids: CASSEWGSTTGRFF.

A few counts support this clonotype. The chain uses TRBV24-1 and TRBJ2-1; 7 positions match TRBD1. The CDR3 has 15 amino acids. V lost 4 bases and J lost 0; bases outside the gene matches: 2. The germline CDR1 and CDR2 sequences are KGHDR and SFDVKD. CDR3 in amino acids: CATSDRDSSYNEQFF. CDR3 sequence (DNA): TGTGCCACCAGTGACCGGGACAGCTCCTACAATGAGCAGTTCTTC.

This clonotype was seen a few times. The J gene is TRBJ1-5, the V gene TRBV19, with a weak D call TRBD1 (5 bases). The CDR3 has 15 amino acids. The germline V gene encodes CDR1 LNHDA and CDR2 SQIVND (reference sequence). Trimming shortened V by 3 bases and J by 4 bases, and 13 bases separated the two germline ends. The CDR3 loop reads CASSILDRQNQPQHF. Written as DNA, the CDR3 is TGTGCCAGTAGTATCCTGGACCGACAGAATCAGCCCCAGCATTTT.

The genes are TRBV20-1 and TRBJ2-3; 8 bases agree with TRBD2. With 6 bases clipped from V and 7 bases from J, the junction kept 15 bases outside the gene matches. The CDR3 sequence is 15 residues long. Germline V gene data show CDR1 as DFQATT and CDR2 as SNEGSKA (reference sequence). CDR3 in DNA: TGCAGTGCGCCGGCCCGTGCGGGGGGCGGGAATACGCAGTATTTT. Translation: CSAPARAGGGNTQYF.

In its sample, this clonotype was seen a few times. The chain couples TRBV7-9 to TRBJ2-3; D unclear. The V end lost 5 bases, the J end lost 2 bases, and 17 bases lay between the germline ends. Germline CDR1 and CDR2: SEHNR and FQNEAQ (reference sequence). The CDR3 totals 16 residues. CDR3 in DNA: TGTGCCAGCAGCACCCCTCGCGGCAGGCACACAGATACGCAGTATTTT. Encoded protein: CASSTPRGRHTDTQYF. Full variable domain (outside the CDR3, taken from reference TRBV7-9 and TRBJ2-3): DTGVSQNPRHKITKRGQNVTFRCDPISEHNRLYWYRQTLGQGPEFLTYFQNEAQLEKSRLLSDRFSAERPKGSFSTLEIQRTEQGDSAMYLCASSTPRGRHTDTQYFGPGTRLTVL.

There are a few counts of this clonotype. The J gene is TRBJ2-1, the V gene TRBV7-2, with 8 bases lining up with TRBD2. The CDR3 extends over 16 amino acids. Germline V gives CDR1 SGHTA, CDR2 FQGNSA. The V gene end was trimmed by 5 bases and the J gene end by 1 base; junction bases not matched to a gene: 7. CDR3 loop: CASSPDRGGSYNEQFF. As DNA, the CDR3 is TGTGCCAGCAGCCCGGACCGGGGGGGATCCTACAATGAGCAGTTCTTC.

This chain links TRBV20-1 with TRBJ1-1; D unclear. The CDR3 contains 13 residues. V gave up 2 bases and J gave up 3 bases, with 10 bases separating them. CDR1 and CDR2 (germline): DFQATT, SNEGSKA (reference sequence). The CDR3 nucleotides are TGCAGTGCTAGAACCTTTGTGGACACTGAAGCTTTCTTT. It specifies CSARTFVDTEAFF.

The rearrangement links TRBV20-1 to TRBJ2-7; 9 bases fit TRBD2. The CDR3 is made up of 17 amino acids. CDR1 DFQATT and CDR2 SNEGSKA come from the germline V gene (reference sequence). The ends lost 3 bases at V and 0 bases at J; junction bases unmatched: 12. This chain's CDR3 is CSASGAQGSGSSYEQYF. DNA of the CDR3: TGCAGTGCTAGTGGGGCCCAGGGTAGCGGGAGCTCCTACGAGCAGTACTTC.

This clonotype was detected only a few times. This chain connects TRBV7-2 to TRBJ2-3, with D possibly TRBD1 on 5 matching bases. V lost 0 bases, J lost 0 bases, and 7 bases lay in between. Germline V lookup: CDR1 SGHTA, CDR2 FQGNSA. The CDR3 sequence is 15 residues long. This chain's CDR3 is CASSLARDSTDTQYF. DNA of the CDR3: TGTGCCAGCAGCTTAGCCAGGGATAGCACAGATACGCAGTATTTT.

The genes are TRBV4-2 and TRBJ1-4; D gene unclear. Germline CDR1 and CDR2: LGHNA and YNFKEQ. The V end was cut by 4 bases, the J end by 8 bases, with 20 bases between. The length of the CDR3 is 16 residues. The CDR3 nucleotides are TGTGCCAGCAGCCCAGTAGTGGCAGGTTTATTAGAAAAACTGTTTTTT. Its translation: CASSPVVAGLLEKLFF.

This clonotype appeared a few times. The V and J genes are TRBV10-3 and TRBJ1-3, with TRBD1 matching 7 bases. CDR1 and CDR2 from the germline V gene are ENHRY and SYGVKD. V shed 10 bases, J shed 0 bases, and the junction held 6 bases outside the gene matches. This CDR3 spans 14 amino acids. CDR3: CATTGITSGNTIYF. In nucleotides, the CDR3 is TGTGCCACGACAGGGATAACCTCTGGAAACACCATATATTTT.

This clonotype was seen only once. The chain carries TRBV15 and TRBJ1-2; D uncertain. Trimming took 0 bases from V and 8 from J, leaving 16 bases between them. The CDR3 is 15 amino acids. Germline CDR1 reads LNHNV; CDR2 reads YYDKDF (reference sequence). The CDR3 DNA reads TGTGCCACCAGCAGAGAGTATCCGGCTTTTGGGGGCTACACCTTC. This codes for CATSREYPAFGGYTF.

V gene TRBV28 combines with J gene TRBJ2-1, with 9 bases identical to TRBD1. With 4 bases clipped from V and 14 bases from J, the junction kept 6 bases outside the gene matches. Germline CDR1 and CDR2: MDHEN and SYDVKM. CDR3 length: 12 amino acids. The CDR3 spells CASSYRDRAKFF. CDR3 nucleotides: TGTGCCAGCAGTTACCGGGACAGGGCTAAGTTCTTC. Full variable domain (outside the CDR3, taken from reference TRBV28 and TRBJ2-1): DVKVTQSSRYLVKRTGEKVFLECVQDMDHENMFWYRQDPGLGLRLIYFSYDVKMKEKGDIPEGYSVSREKKERFSLILESASTNQTSMYLCASSYRDRAKFFGPGTRLTVL.

This clonotype has only a few counts. The V and J genes are TRBV11-2 and TRBJ2-2; D may correspond to TRBD1 or TRBD2 (5 bases each). Germline V lookup: CDR1 SGHAT, CDR2 FQNNGV. The CDR3 is 17 residues long. The germline V and J ends were trimmed by 3 bases and 3 bases, with 17 bases remaining between them. The CDR3: CASSFWGSPRHTGELFF. The CDR3 DNA sequence: TGTGCCAGCAGCTTTTGGGGGTCGCCGCGTCACACCGGGGAGCTGTTTTTT.

This clonotype was seen a few times. V usage is TRBV7-2 and J usage is TRBJ2-7; TRBD2 is a possible D gene (6 bases). The germline V and J ends were trimmed by 5 bases and 0 bases, with 17 bases remaining between them. Germline assignment: CDR1 SGHTA and CDR2 FQGNSA. The length of the CDR3 is 16 residues. The CDR3 DNA reads TGTGCCAGCAGCCCCCTGGTTAGGGGAGGCTCCTACGAGCAGTACTTC. Translated: CASSPLVRGGSYEQYF.

A few counts support this clonotype. The chain combines TRBV7-2 with TRBJ1-1; D remains ambiguous. V shed 1 base and J shed 0 bases, with 12 bases lying between them. CDR1 and CDR2 (germline): SGHTA, FQGNSA. The CDR3 totals 16 residues. The CDR3 nucleotides are TGTGCCAGCAGCTTAGAAGGCCCCCTAATGAACACTGAAGCTTTCTTT. Its protein product is CASSLEGPLMNTEAFF.

The chain couples TRBV20-1 to TRBJ2-3; D is uncertain. V was clipped by 5 bases and J by 3 bases, with 9 bases between them. Germline CDR1 DFQATT, CDR2 SNEGSKA (reference sequence). CDR3 length: 12 amino acids. CDR3 protein: CSAPSGTDTQYF. CDR3 sequence (DNA): TGCAGTGCTCCGTCCGGGACAGATACGCAGTATTTT.

This chain links TRBV12-3 or TRBV12-4 with TRBJ2-3, with a tentative D call TRBD2 (7 bases). The CDR3 extends over 13 amino acids. The ends were cut back, 5 bases at V and 4 bases at J, with 10 bases in the middle. CDR3 region: CASSEGGPDTQYF. DNA of the CDR3: TGTGCCAGCAGTGAGGGGGGGCCAGATACGCAGTATTTT.

V usage is TRBV4-1 and J usage is TRBJ1-1, with TRBD1 identical over 8 bases. Germline V gives CDR1 MGHRA, CDR2 YSYEKL. V lost 4 bases, J lost 11 bases, and 12 bases stayed unmatched. The CDR3 is 14 amino acids. The CDR3 is CASSPSDREVKAFF. In nucleotides, the CDR3 is TGCGCCAGCAGCCCCTCGGACAGGGAGGTGAAGGCTTTCTTT.

This chain uses TRBV12-5 with TRBJ2-5, with D perhaps matching TRBD1 (6 bases). Germline V gene sequence: CDR1 LGHNT, CDR2 FRNRAP. The CDR3 is 15 residues long. The V end lost 6 bases, the J end lost 2 bases, and 16 bases lay between the germline ends. The CDR3 DNA reads TGTGCTAGTGGATTTGGGGACATCAGTCAAGAGACCCAGTACTTC. Amino acids: CASGFGDISQETQYF.

This clonotype was recorded a few times. This chain links TRBV4-2 with TRBJ1-1; TRBD1 matches at 7 bases. The CDR3 is 14 residues long. Losses at the gene ends were 4 bases for V and 3 bases for J; bases not matched to a gene: 5. The germline gives CDR1 LGHNA, CDR2 YNFKEQ. The CDR3 region is CASSRGRGDTEAFF. The CDR3 bases are TGTGCCAGCAGCCGAGGCAGGGGGGACACTGAAGCTTTCTTT.

The V call is TRBV12-3 or TRBV12-4, the J call TRBJ2-1, with D maybe TRBD1 (5 bases). Trimming pared 7 bases from V and 0 bases from J, leaving 13 bases between. The CDR3 spans 15 residues. DNA of the CDR3: TGTGCCAGCACCCAGGGAAATCCCTCCTACAATGAGCAGTTCTTC. Translated: CASTQGNPSYNEQFF.

V usage is TRBV7-6 and J usage is TRBJ2-1; D perhaps matches TRBD2 (6 bases). Germline V CDR1 and CDR2: SGHVS, FNYEAQ. The V end lost 8 bases, the J end lost 0 bases, and 8 bases lay between the germline ends. The CDR3 loop spans 13 amino acids. Here the CDR3 reads CASGTFSYNEQFF. The CDR3 DNA is TGTGCCAGCGGGACTTTCTCCTACAATGAGCAGTTCTTC.

The J gene is TRBJ1-5, the V gene TRBV12-3 or TRBV12-4; 7 bases are shared with TRBD1. CDR3 length: 13 amino acids. V shed 7 bases, J shed 4 bases, and the junction held 4 bases outside the gene matches. The CDR3 DNA follows: TGTGCCAGCACCGCAGGGGGAAATCAGCCCCAGCATTTT. It codes for CASTAGGNQPQHF.